This paragraph covers one TCR beta chain sequence. No antigen is known for it. The data were taken from a study of shared clonotypes between healthy human individuals. The study's findings and limits: With few donors, the genetic and exposure-history diversity represented was limited.

Here immunoSEQ multiplex PCR was the method, and the copy in TCRdb shows in-frame clones only, minus some. The sample gives roughly 2.1 million clones, under 95% of which show up once; roughly 1.8% is in the top ten. Cells designated naive CD8 were CD45RO-negative and were positively selected for CCR7, with terminally differentiated effector memory CD45RA+ cells excluded. Germline CDR1 SEHNR, CDR2 FQNEAQ (reference sequence). The V gene lost 1 base and the J gene lost 7 bases, with 17 bases spanning the gap. CDR3 length equals 16 residues. The sequence derives from a man aged 18-30 years in good health. Some clones in this sample may be carry-over from other donors' samples. Sample: naive CD8+ T cells from PBMCs. The V gene is TRBV7-9, the J gene TRBJ2-1; TRBD2 is a possible D gene (6 bases). CDR3 loop: CASSLGSEGIRNEQFF. The CDR3 coding sequence is TGTGCCAGCAGCTTAGGGTCGGAGGGGATAAGGAATGAGCAGTTCTTC.